A selection of T cell receptor beta chains follows, all from one sample in a study of blood T cell repertoires in COVID-19. TCRdb's table, derived via immunoSEQ multiplex PCR, lists solely in-frame clones and lacks some. The table has some 94,000 clones, about four fifths seen once. The material sequenced was peripheral blood. These receptors came from a man between 65 and 80 years old with active or convalescent COVID-19. Each CDR3 is given with its conserved first and last residue. Each record gives: J gene, clone size, V gene, D gene, CDR3 DNA, CDR3 protein. D genes are given only for firm matches. Clone sizes are given selectively: once, few, many, or a class where the clone is expanded.

>TRBJ1-1|once|TRBV28|TRBD1
TGTGCCAGCAGTTTGAACAGGGGTGAAGCTTTCTTT
CASSLNRGEAFF
>TRBJ2-3|-|TRBV28|-
TGTGCCAGCAGTTTAGGGGGGACAGATACGCAGTATTTT
CASSLGGTDTQYF
>TRBJ1-2|once|TRBV19|TRBD1
TGTGCCAGTAGTTCCCCCCGGACAGGGCAAAGTTATGGCTACACCTTC
CASSSPRTGQSYGYTF
>TRBJ1-2|-|TRBV2|-
TGTGCCAGCAGTTCCGACACCTCTAACTATGGCTACACCTTC
CASSSDTSNYGYTF
>TRBJ2-4|-|TRBV30|-
TGTGCCTGGAGGGGGAGGAACATTCAGTACTTC
CAWRGRNIQYF
>TRBJ2-7|-|TRBV30|TRBD1
TGTGCCTGGAGTCCCCGGGACAGTTCGAGCTACGAGCAGTACTTC
CAWSPRDSSSYEQYF
>TRBJ2-3|-|TRBV11-2|-
TGTGCCAGCAGTATACTCGGAGATACGCAGTATTTT
CASSILGDTQYF
>TRBJ1-3|few|TRBV28|TRBD1
TGTGCCAGCAGCGGCGGCGATACAGGGGAAAGTGGAAACACCATATATTTT
CASSGGDTGESGNTIYF
>TRBJ1-1|-|TRBV9|TRBD1
TGTGCCAGCAGCGACGGACAGGGGGCGCAAGCTTTCTTT
CASSDGQGAQAFF
>TRBJ2-4|-|TRBV4-2|-
TGTGCCAGCAGCCAAGAGCCACAGGGTAGCAAAAACATTCAGTACTTC
CASSQEPQGSKNIQYF
>TRBJ1-4|-|TRBV3-1/TRBV3-2|-
TGTGCCAGCAGCCGAGCGGGGGGGACATATGAAAAACTGTTTTTT
CASSRAGGTYEKLFF
>TRBJ2-2|once|TRBV7-6|-
TGTGCCAGCAGCTTGGTGGCGGGACAGTCGAACACCGGGGAGCTGTTTTTT
CASSLVAGQSNTGELFF
>TRBJ1-2|-|TRBV12-3/TRBV12-4|-
TGTGCCAGCAGTTTCCAGATTAACTATGGCTACACCTTC
CASSFQINYGYTF
>TRBJ1-2|few|TRBV3-1/TRBV3-2|-
TGTGCCAGCAGCCAAGCAGGGGTCTACAATGGCTACACCTTC
CASSQAGVYNGYTF
>TRBJ1-5|-|TRBV18|TRBD1
TGTGCCAGCTCCCGGACAGGGTTTCGTGATCAGCCCCAGCATTTT
CASSRTGFRDQPQHF
>TRBJ2-7|-|TRBV29-1|TRBD1
TGCAGCGTTACCGGGACAGGGCAATACGAGCAGTACTTC
CSVTGTGQYEQYF
>TRBJ2-7|-|TRBV6-1|TRBD1
TGTGCCAGCAGTGAAGCGCATACAGGGGCCTCCTACGAGCAGTACTTC
CASSEAHTGASYEQYF
>TRBJ1-2|-|TRBV6-1|TRBD1
TGTGCCAGCAGTGATCCGGGACAGGGAGGAGGCTATGGCTACACCTTC
CASSDPGQGGGYGYTF
>TRBJ2-6|-|TRBV6-4|-
TGTGCCAGCAGTGCCACCGGGACACGTACCCCTGGGGCCAACGTCCTGACTTTC
CASSATGTRTPGANVLTF
>TRBJ2-2|few|TRBV5-4|TRBD2
TGTGCCAGCAGCTCCCAGCGGGGGGGCCCCACCGGGGAGCTGTTTTTT
CASSSQRGGPTGELFF
>TRBJ2-7|-|TRBV13|-
TGTGCCAGTAGCCTCGGTGGAGGGCAGGATCCGACCTACGAGCAGTACTTC
CASSLGGGQDPTYEQYF
>TRBJ1-1|-|TRBV3-1/TRBV3-2|-
TGTGCCAGCAGCCAGGGCACCACTGAAGCTTTCTTT
CASSQGTTEAFF
>TRBJ2-1|-|TRBV30|-
TGTGCCTGGAGTGTACGTGGGCATGAGCAGTTCTTC
CAWSVRGHEQFF
>TRBJ2-1|once|TRBV6-5|TRBD2
TGTGCCAGCAGTTACACGGGACTAGCGTCCTACAATGAGCAGTTCTTC
CASSYTGLASYNEQFF
>TRBJ2-3|-|TRBV10-3|-
TGTGCCATCAGTGAGCATCAGGGGAGCACAGATACGCAGTATTTT
CAISEHQGSTDTQYF
>TRBJ2-5|once|TRBV2|TRBD2
TGTGCCAGCACTCGGGGGGGGGCACAAGAGACCCAGTACTTC
CASTRGGAQETQYF
>TRBJ1-6|-|TRBV21-1|-
TGTGCCAGCCTCCAGGGGACAGGGGACTCCTATAATTCACCCCTCCACTTT
CASLQGTGDSYNSPLHF
>TRBJ1-1|-|TRBV5-1|-
TGCGCCAGCAACTTTGGGCTCAGGGCACTGAACACTGAAGCTTTCTTT
CASNFGLRALNTEAFF
>TRBJ2-7|-|TRBV11-2|-
TGTGCCAGCAGGAGAAGCGGCTCCTACGAGCAGTACTTC
CASRRSGSYEQYF
>TRBJ1-2|few|TRBV6-5|TRBD1
TGTGCCAGCAGTTACCGGGACAGGGGCTATGGCTACACCTTC
CASSYRDRGYGYTF
>TRBJ1-2|-|TRBV28|TRBD1
TGTGCCAGCAGATCGACAGGGCAGCTTTCGGCTGGCTACACCTTC
CASRSTGQLSAGYTF
>TRBJ2-3|-|TRBV2|TRBD2
TGTGCCAGCAGTGGTTCGCGGGGGGGCCGGGATACGCAGTATTTT
CASSGSRGGRDTQYF
>TRBJ1-1|-|TRBV19|TRBD1
TGTGCCAGTAGTATAATGGGACAGCCGAACACTGAAGCTTTCTTT
CASSIMGQPNTEAFF
>TRBJ1-1|-|TRBV30|-
TGTGCCTGGAGTGTACAACGGGGATACACTGAAGCTTTCTTT
CAWSVQRGYTEAFF
>TRBJ1-5|-|TRBV9|-
TGTGCAGACGGGAGCAGGACCGCTAGCAATCAGCCCCAGCATTTT
CADGSRTASNQPQHF
>TRBJ1-1|-|TRBV6-1|-
TGTGCCAGCAGTGAGACCAACAGGTTCGGCACTGAAGCTTTCTTT
CASSETNRFGTEAFF
>TRBJ1-6|-|TRBV9|-
TGTGCCAGCAGCGTCAAGGAGTCAGAGAATTCACCCCTCCACTTT
CASSVKESENSPLHF
>TRBJ2-5|-|TRBV7-3|TRBD2
TGTGCCAGCAGCCTGAGTGGGACTAGGGACGAGACCCAGTACTTC
CASSLSGTRDETQYF
>TRBJ2-7|-|TRBV9|TRBD1
TGTGCCAGCAGCGTTGCAGGGGGCGACTACGAGCAGTACTTC
CASSVAGGDYEQYF
>TRBJ2-7|-|TRBV18|TRBD2
TGTGCCAGCTCACCAAACCAAGCGGGGGGGAATCGCGAGCAGTACTTC
CASSPNQAGGNREQYF
>TRBJ1-6|-|TRBV6-5|-
TGTGCCAGCAGGCCGGGGAGCTCCTATAATTCACCCCTCCACTTT
CASRPGSSYNSPLHF
>TRBJ1-3|-|TRBV5-1|-
TGCGCCAGCAGCTTGTCGGGTTCTGGAAACACCATATATTTT
CASSLSGSGNTIYF
>TRBJ2-1|-|TRBV6-1|-
TGTGCCAGCAGGCTAGGGGGGGGGTTAGAGAATGAGCAGTTCTTC
CASRLGGGLENEQFF
>TRBJ1-3|-|TRBV7-6|-
TGTGCCAGCAGCTTAATACGGGACTCTGGAAACACCATATATTTT
CASSLIRDSGNTIYF
>TRBJ1-2|-|TRBV9|TRBD1
TGTGCCAGCAGCGTAGAATTGGAGGGGCAGGGGGACTCCTACGCCCATGGCTACACCTTC
CASSVELEGQGDSYAHGYTF
>TRBJ2-2|-|TRBV5-1|-
TGCGCCAGCAGCTTGAACGCCGGCACCGGGGAGCTGTTTTTT
CASSLNAGTGELFF
>TRBJ2-3|-|TRBV3-1/TRBV3-2|-
TGTGCCAGCAGCCAAGGAGGGGAGGTTACGCAGTATTTT
CASSQGGEVTQYF
>TRBJ2-1|-|TRBV5-1|TRBD2
TGCGCCAGCAGCTTTCTAGCGGGGGGGCAAAATGAGCAGTTCTTC
CASSFLAGGQNEQFF
>TRBJ2-1|-|TRBV28|-
TGTGCCAGTCTAGGGGGGGCGGATCGCGGCAATGAGCAGTTCTTC
CASLGGADRGNEQFF
>TRBJ2-3|once|TRBV7-8|TRBD2
TGTGCCAGCAGCTTCCGCCCTAGCGGTAACACAGATACGCAGTATTTT
CASSFRPSGNTDTQYF